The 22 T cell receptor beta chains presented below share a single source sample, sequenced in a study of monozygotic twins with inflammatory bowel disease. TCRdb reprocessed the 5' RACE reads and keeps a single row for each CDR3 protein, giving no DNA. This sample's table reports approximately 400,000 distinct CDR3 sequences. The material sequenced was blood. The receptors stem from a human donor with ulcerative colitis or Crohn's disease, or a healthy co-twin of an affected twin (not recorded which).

This CDR3 is CASSPGTSWHNEQFF. The chain carries TRBV6-1 and TRBJ2-1; there is no DNA to check the TCRdb D call of TRBD2. The CDR3 loop spans 15 amino acids. In germline, CDR1 is MNHNS, CDR2 SASEGT.

The CDR3 spells CANKGRDYGYTF. J is TRBJ1-2 and V is TRBV30; no DNA is available, so the TRBD1 call from TCRdb remains unchecked. Germline CDR1 is GTSNPN and CDR2 is SVGIG (reference sequence). The CDR3 contains 12 residues. The whole variable domain, remainder taken from reference TRBV30 and TRBJ1-2, is SQTIHQWPATLVQPVGSPLSLECTVEGTSNPNLYWYRQAAGRGLQLLFYSVGIGQISSEVPQNLSASRPQDRQFILSSKKLLLSDSGFYLCANKGRDYGYTFGSGTRLTVV.

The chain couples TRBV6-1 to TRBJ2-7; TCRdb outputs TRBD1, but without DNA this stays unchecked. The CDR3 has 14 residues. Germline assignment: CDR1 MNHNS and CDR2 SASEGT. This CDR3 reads CASSTRGRVDEQYF.

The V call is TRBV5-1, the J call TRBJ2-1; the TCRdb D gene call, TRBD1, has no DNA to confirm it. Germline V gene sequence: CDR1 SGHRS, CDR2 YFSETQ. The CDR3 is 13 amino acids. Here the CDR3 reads CASSYDSNNEQFF.

CDR3 region: CASSTSGSYNEQFF. The chain uses TRBV6-6 and TRBJ2-1; the D gene TCRdb calls, TRBD2, cannot be checked with no DNA. CDR1 and CDR2 (germline): MNHNY, SVGAGI (reference sequence). This CDR3 has 14 residues.

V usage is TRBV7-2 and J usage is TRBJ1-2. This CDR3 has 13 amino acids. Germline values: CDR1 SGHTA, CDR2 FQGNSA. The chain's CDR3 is CASSLKTNYGYTF.

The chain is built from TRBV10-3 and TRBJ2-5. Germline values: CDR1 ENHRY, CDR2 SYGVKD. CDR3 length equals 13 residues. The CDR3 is CAISESLKGTQYF.

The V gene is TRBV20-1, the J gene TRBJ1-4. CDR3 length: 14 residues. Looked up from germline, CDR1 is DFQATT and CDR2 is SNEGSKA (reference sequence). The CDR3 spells CSAMETTTNEKLFF.

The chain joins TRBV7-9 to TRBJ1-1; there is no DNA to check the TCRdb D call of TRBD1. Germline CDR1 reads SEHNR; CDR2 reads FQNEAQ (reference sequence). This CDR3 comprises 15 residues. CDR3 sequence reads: CASSILRGPSTEAFF.

The CDR3 sequence: CASSGQPYGYTF. The chain combines TRBV6-6 with TRBJ1-2; TCRdb lists TRBD1, though no DNA is available to test this call. CDR3 size: 12 residues. Germline loops: CDR1 MNHNY, CDR2 SVGAGI (reference sequence).

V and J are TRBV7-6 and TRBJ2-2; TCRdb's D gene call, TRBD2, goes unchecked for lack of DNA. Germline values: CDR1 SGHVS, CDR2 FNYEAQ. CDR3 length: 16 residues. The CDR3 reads CASSPLTSGSTGELFF. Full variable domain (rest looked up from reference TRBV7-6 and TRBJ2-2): GAGVSQSPRYKVTKRGQDVALRCDPISGHVSLYWYRQALGQGPEFLTYFNYEAQQDKSGLPNDRFSAERPEGSISTLTIQRTEQRDSAMYRCASSPLTSGSTGELFFGEGSRLTVL.

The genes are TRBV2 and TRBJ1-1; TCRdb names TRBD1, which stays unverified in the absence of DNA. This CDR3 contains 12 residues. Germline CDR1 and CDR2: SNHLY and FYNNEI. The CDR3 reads CATQDGLSEAFF.

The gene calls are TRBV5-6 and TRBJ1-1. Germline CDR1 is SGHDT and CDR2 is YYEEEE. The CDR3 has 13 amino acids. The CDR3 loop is CASSSDREGEAFF.

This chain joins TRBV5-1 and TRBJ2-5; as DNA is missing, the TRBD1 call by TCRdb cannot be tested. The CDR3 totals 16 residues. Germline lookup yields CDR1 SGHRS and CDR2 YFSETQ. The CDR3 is CASGGAPGPMQETQYF. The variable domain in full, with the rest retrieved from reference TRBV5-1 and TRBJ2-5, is KAGVTQTPRYLIKTRGQQVTLSCSPISGHRSVSWYQQTPGQGLQFLFEYFSETQRNKGNFPGRFSGRQFSNSRSEMNVSTLELGDSALYLCASGGAPGPMQETQYFGPGTRLLVL.

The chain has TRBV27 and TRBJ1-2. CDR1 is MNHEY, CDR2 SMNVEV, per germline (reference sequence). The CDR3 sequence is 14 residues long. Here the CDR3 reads CASRPSRASYGYTF.

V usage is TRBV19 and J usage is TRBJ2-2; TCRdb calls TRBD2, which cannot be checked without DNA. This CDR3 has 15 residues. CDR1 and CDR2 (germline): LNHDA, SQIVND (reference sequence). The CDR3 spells CASSIDRGPTGELFF.

This CDR3 is CASSFSSAYTDTQYF. This chain joins TRBV28 and TRBJ2-3; lacking DNA, the TRBD2 call made by TCRdb goes unchecked. This CDR3 region has 15 residues. Germline lookup yields CDR1 MDHEN and CDR2 SYDVKM.

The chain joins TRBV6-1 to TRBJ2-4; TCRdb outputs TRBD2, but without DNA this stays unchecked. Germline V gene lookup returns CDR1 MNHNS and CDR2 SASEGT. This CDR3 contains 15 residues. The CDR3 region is CATMGLELAKNIQYF.

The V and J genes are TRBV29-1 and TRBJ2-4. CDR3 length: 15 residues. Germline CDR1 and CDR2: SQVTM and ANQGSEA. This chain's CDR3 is CSVSDREVGKNIQYF.

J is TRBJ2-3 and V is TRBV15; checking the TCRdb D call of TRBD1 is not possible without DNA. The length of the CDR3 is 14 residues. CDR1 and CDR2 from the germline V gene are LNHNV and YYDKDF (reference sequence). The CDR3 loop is CATSRDRAGLSQYF.

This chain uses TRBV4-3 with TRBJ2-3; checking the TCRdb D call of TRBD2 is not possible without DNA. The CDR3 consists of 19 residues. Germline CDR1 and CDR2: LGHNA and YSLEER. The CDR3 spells CASSQDLALAGDSTDTQYF.

CDR3 amino acids: CASSLEGLSADTQYF. V gene TRBV13 combines with J gene TRBJ2-3; lacking DNA, the TRBD2 call made by TCRdb goes unchecked. This CDR3 spans 15 amino acids. The V gene's germline CDR1 is PRHDT and CDR2 FYEKMQ (reference sequence).